Detailed here is one T cell receptor (beta chain). Its antigen is still unknown. The data were produced by immunoSEQ multiplex PCR, yet TCRdb's version contains in-frame clones alone and is incomplete. The sample consists of 100,000 to 120,000 clones, approximately 90% of them appearing once. Researchers grouped second doses given at about 4 or about 12 weeks into one pool. The data stem from a study of T cell responses to AZD1222 COVID-19 vaccine. Trimming pared 5 bases from V and 2 bases from J, leaving 10 bases between. The CDR3 sequence is 12 residues long. CDR1 is SQVTM and CDR2 is ANQGSEA in the germline V gene. Overall study findings and caveats: After two AZD1222 doses, spike-specific TCR breadth and depth rose versus day 0. Donors were chiefly white British, with a greater number of females, and clonal diversity was perhaps underestimated. Repertoire sampling happened only post peak T cell response.

This chain links TRBV29-1 with TRBJ2-7; D possibly corresponds to TRBD1 (6 bases). The sample was peripheral blood, taken 28 days after the second AZD1222 dose. This clonotype was obtained from an adult who received the AZD1222 COVID-19 vaccine. DNA of the CDR3: TGCAGCGTTTCGACAGGACCCTACGAGCAGTACTTC. It codes for CSVSTGPYEQYF.